This T cell receptor (beta chain) appears in the sequencing data of a study of T cells in Graves' hyperthyroidism and ophthalmopathy. General study findings and limits: The model foresaw ophthalmopathy a median around 6.8 months prior to onset.

The investigators amplified TCR beta CDR3 regions from RNA transcripts. Using the HTBI primer set, a first-round RT-PCR was run on the TCR CDR3. TCRdb used MiXCR to reprocess the multiplex PCR reads, holding one entry per CDR3 protein. The sample carries around 390,000 distinct CDR3 sequences, roughly 15% recorded once. Germline-derived CDR1 and CDR2 are SEHNR and FQNEAQ (reference sequence). This CDR3 region has 15 residues. Trimming removed 5 bases from V and 6 bases from J; junction bases left unmatched: 11. This clonotype has just a few counts. Its antigen is unidentified. Just one base apart from a much larger clone, this may be a read error.

The sequencing input was blood. V is TRBV7-9 and J is TRBJ2-7; the match to TRBD1 covers 9 bases. The TCR comes from a young woman with Graves' ophthalmopathy. CDR3 loop: CASSPLDRGGCEQYF. For the CDR3, the DNA is TGTGCCAGCAGCCCGTTGGACAGGGGTGGCTGCGAGCAGTACTTC.